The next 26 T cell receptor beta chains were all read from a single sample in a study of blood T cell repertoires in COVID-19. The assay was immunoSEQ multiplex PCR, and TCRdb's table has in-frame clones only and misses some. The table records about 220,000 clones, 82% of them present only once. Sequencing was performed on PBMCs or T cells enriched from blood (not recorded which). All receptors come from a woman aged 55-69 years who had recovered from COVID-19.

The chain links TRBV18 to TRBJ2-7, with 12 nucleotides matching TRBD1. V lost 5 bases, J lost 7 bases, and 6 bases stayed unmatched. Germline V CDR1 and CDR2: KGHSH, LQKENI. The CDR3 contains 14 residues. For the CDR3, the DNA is TGTGCCAGCTCAGAGGGACAGGGGGCTGTTGAGCAGTACTTC. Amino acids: CASSEGQGAVEQYF.

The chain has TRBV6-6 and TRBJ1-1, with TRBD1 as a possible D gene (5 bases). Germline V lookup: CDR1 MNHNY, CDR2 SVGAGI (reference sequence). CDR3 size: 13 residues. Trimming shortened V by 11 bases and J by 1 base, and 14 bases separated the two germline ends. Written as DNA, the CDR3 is TGTGCCGCGGTTGGCAGGGCGAACACTGAAGCTTTCTTT. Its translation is CAAVGRANTEAFF.

The CDR3, as DNA: TGTGCCAGCAGCCAACCCACTAGCGGGGGAACCACAGATACGCAGTATTTT. Amino acids: CASSQPTSGGTTDTQYF. The chain links TRBV3-1 (or the pseudogene TRBV3-2) to TRBJ2-3, with 11 bases fitting TRBD2. V shed 2 bases, J shed 2 bases, and the junction held 6 bases outside the gene matches. Germline CDR1 LGHDT, CDR2 YNNKEL (reference sequence). This CDR3 region has 17 residues.

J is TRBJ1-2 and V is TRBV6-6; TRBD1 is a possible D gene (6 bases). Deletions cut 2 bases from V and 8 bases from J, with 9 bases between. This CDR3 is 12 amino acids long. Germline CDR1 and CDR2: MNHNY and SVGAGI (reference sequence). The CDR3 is CASSYDGGGYTF. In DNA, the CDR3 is TGTGCCAGCAGTTACGATGGGGGCGGCTACACCTTC.

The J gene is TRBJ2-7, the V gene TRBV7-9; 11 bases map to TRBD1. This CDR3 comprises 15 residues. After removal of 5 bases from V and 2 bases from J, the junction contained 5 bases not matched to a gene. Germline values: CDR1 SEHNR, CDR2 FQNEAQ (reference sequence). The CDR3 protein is CASSGDRGVTYEQYF. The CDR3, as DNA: TGTGCCAGCAGCGGGGACAGGGGGGTCACCTACGAGCAGTACTTC.

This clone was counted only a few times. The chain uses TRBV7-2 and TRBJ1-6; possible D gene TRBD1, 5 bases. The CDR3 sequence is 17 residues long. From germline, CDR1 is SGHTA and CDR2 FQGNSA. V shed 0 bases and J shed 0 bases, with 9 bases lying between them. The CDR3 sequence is CASSLARDGSYNSPLHF. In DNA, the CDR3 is TGTGCCAGCAGCTTAGCGCGGGACGGCTCCTATAATTCACCCCTCCACTTT.

CDR3 coding DNA: TGTGCCAGCAGCTTAGGTTCAGAAAGAGGAGATACGCAGTATTTT. It encodes CASSLGSERGDTQYF. This rearrangement joins TRBV7-7 to TRBJ2-3; D call uncertain. CDR1 SSHAT and CDR2 FNYEAQ come from the germline V gene (reference sequence). The CDR3 has 15 amino acids. V was trimmed by 1 base and J by 5 bases, leaving 13 bases between them. The full variable domain, its missing parts supplied by reference TRBV7-7 and TRBJ2-3, is GAGVSQSPRYKVTKRGQDVTLRCDPISSHATLYWYQQALGQGPEFLTYFNYEAQPDKSGLPSDRFSAERPEGSISTLTIQRTEQRDSAMYRCASSLGSERGDTQYFGPGTRLTVL.

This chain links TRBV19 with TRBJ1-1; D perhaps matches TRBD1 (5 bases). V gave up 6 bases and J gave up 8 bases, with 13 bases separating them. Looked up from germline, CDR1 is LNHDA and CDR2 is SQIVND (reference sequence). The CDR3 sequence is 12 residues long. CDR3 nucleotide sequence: TGTGCCAGTAGAGGCCAGGGCTCCGAAGCTTTCTTT. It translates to CASRGQGSEAFF.

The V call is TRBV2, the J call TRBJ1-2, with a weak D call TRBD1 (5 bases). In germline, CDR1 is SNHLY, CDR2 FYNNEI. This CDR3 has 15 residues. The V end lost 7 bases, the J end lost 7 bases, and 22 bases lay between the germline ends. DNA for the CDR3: TGTGCCAGCAATAATGTGGATTGGGGGGATACTGGCTACACCTTC. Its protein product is CASNNVDWGDTGYTF.

The CDR3 DNA reads TGTGCCAGCAGGTCGGGGGTGCCTCGAAGCGAGCAGTACTTC. This translates into CASRSGVPRSEQYF. The chain uses TRBV6-5 and TRBJ2-7; TRBD2 might be the D (6 bases). The CDR3 spans 14 residues. Germline assignment: CDR1 MNHEY and CDR2 SVGAGI. Trimming shortened V by 6 bases and J by 6 bases, and 18 bases separated the two germline ends.

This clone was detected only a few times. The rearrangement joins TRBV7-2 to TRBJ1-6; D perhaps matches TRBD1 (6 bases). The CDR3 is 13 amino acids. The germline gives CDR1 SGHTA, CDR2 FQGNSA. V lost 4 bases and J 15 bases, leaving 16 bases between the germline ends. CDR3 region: CASSSRTDSRLHF. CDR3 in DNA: TGTGCCAGCAGCTCAAGGACGGACAGCCGCCTCCACTTT.

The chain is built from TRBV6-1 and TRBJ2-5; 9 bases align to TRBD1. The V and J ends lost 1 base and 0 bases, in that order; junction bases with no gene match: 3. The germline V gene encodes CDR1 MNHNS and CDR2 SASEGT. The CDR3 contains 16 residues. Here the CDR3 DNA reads TGTGCCAGCAGTGAAGAGACAGGGGGGTACCAAGAGACCCAGTACTTC. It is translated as CASSEETGGYQETQYF.

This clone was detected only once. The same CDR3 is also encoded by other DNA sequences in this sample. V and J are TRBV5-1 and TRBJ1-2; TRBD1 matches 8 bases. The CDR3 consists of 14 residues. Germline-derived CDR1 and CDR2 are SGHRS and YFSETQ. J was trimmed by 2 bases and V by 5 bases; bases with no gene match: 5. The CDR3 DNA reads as TGCGCCAGCAGTCCAGGACAGGGCAACTATGGCTACACCTTC. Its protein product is CASSPGQGNYGYTF.

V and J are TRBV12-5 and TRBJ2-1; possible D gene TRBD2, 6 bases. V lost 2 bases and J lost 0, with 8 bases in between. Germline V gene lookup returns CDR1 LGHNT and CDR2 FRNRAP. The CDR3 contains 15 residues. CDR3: CASGLYGGSYNEQFF. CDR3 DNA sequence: TGTGCTAGTGGTTTGTACGGGGGCTCCTACAATGAGCAGTTCTTC.

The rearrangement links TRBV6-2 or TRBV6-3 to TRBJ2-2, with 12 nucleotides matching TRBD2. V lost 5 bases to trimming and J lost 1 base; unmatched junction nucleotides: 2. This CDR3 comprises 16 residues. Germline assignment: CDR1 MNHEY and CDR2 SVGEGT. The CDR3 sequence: CASSVLAGGNTGELFF. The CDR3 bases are TGTGCCAGCAGTGTACTAGCGGGGGGGAACACCGGGGAGCTGTTTTTT.

The chain's CDR3 is CASSPPGLYQETQYF. The CDR3 bases are TGTGCCAGCTCACCACCGGGACTCTACCAAGAGACCCAGTACTTC. This rearrangement joins TRBV18 to TRBJ2-5; weak D call: TRBD2 (6 bases). The V end was cut by 0 bases, the J end by 0 bases, with 8 bases between. The CDR3 has 15 residues. The germline V gene has CDR1 KGHSH and CDR2 LQKENI.

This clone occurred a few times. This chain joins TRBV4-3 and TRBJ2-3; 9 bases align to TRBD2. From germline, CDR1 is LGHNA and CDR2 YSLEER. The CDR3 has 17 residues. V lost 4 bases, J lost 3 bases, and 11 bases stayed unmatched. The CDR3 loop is CASSPPPGRGGTDTQYF. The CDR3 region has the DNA TGCGCCAGCAGCCCCCCCCCGGGGCGGGGGGGGACAGATACGCAGTATTTT.

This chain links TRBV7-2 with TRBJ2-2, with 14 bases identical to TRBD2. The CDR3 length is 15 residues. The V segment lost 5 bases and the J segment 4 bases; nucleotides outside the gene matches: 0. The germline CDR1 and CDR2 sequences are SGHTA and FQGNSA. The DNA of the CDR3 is TGTGCCAGCAGCGGGACTAGCGGGAGCACCGGGGAGCTGTTTTTT. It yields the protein CASSGTSGSTGELFF.

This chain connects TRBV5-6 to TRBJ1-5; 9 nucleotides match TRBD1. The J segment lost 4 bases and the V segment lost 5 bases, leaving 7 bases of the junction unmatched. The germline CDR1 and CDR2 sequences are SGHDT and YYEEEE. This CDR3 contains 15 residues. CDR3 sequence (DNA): TGTGCCAGCAGGCTGGACAGGGGCGGGAATCAGCCCCAGCATTTT. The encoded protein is CASRLDRGGNQPQHF.

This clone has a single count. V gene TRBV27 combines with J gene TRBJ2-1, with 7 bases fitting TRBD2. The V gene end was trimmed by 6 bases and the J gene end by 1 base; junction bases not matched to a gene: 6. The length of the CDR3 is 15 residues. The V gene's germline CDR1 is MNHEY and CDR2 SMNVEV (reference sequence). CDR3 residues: CASRGGSGSYNEQFF. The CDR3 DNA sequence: TGTGCCAGCAGGGGGGGGAGCGGGTCCTACAATGAGCAGTTCTTC.

The CDR3, as DNA: TGTGCCAGCAGCGGATACAGAGATTATGAAAAACTGTTTTTT. This encodes CASSGYRDYEKLFF. This chain uses TRBV5-6 with TRBJ1-4; D remains unclear. CDR1 is SGHDT, CDR2 YYEEEE, per germline. Trimming removed 4 bases at V and 6 bases at J, with 13 bases between. The CDR3 is 14 residues long.

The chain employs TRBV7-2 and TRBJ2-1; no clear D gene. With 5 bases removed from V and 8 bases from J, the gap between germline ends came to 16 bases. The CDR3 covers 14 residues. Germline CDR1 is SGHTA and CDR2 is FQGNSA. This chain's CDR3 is CASSPSQADYEQFF. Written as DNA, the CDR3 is TGTGCCAGCAGCCCCTCCCAGGCCGATTATGAGCAGTTCTTC.

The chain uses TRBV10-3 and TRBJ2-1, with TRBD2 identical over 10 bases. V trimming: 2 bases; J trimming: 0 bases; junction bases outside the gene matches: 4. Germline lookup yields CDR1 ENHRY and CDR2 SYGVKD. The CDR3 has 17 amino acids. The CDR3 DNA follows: TGTGCCATCAGTGAGCGAAGCGGGGGGGCCTCCTACAATGAGCAGTTCTTC. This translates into CAISERSGGASYNEQFF.

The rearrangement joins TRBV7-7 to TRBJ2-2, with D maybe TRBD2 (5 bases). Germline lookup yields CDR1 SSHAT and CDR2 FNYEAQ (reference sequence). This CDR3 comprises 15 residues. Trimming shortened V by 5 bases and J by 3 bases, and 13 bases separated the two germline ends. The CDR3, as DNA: TGTGCCAGCAGCCCCGGGATATTTGACACCGGGGAGCTGTTTTTT. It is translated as CASSPGIFDTGELFF.

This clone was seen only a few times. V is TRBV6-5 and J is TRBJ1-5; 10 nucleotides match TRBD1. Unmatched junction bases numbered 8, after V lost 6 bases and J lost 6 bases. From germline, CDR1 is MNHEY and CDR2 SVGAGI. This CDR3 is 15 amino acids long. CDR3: CASSGQGGSGQPQHF. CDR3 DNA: TGTGCCAGCAGCGGACAGGGGGGTTCCGGTCAGCCCCAGCATTTT.

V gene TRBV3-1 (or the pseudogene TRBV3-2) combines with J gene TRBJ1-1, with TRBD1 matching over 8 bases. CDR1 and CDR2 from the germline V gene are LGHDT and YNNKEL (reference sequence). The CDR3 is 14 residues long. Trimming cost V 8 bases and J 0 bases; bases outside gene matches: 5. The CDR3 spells CASGDRGMNTEAFF. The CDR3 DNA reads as TGTGCCAGCGGTGACAGGGGTATGAACACTGAAGCTTTCTTT.